This T cell receptor beta chain emerged from a study of shared clonotypes between healthy human individuals. The CDR3 is 14 amino acids. Germline V gene lookup returns CDR1 MNHNS and CDR2 SASEGT. The J segment lost 5 bases and the V segment lost 6 bases, leaving 6 bases of the junction unmatched. The method was immunoSEQ multiplex PCR; TCRdb's version includes in-frame clones alone and lacks a portion of them. This sample has roughly 850,000 clones, with 90% to 98% found just once. Selected positively for CCR7 and CD45RO-negative, naive CD8 cells excluded terminally differentiated effector memory CD45RA+ cells.

The sequencing sample was made of naive CD8+ T cells sorted from blood. V usage is TRBV6-1 and J usage is TRBJ2-1; 8 nucleotides line up with TRBD2. This receptor was identified in a man younger than 40 in good health. The CDR3: CASRRLAIHNEQFF. The CDR3 nucleotides are TGTGCCAGCAGACGACTAGCGATCCACAATGAGCAGTTCTTC.